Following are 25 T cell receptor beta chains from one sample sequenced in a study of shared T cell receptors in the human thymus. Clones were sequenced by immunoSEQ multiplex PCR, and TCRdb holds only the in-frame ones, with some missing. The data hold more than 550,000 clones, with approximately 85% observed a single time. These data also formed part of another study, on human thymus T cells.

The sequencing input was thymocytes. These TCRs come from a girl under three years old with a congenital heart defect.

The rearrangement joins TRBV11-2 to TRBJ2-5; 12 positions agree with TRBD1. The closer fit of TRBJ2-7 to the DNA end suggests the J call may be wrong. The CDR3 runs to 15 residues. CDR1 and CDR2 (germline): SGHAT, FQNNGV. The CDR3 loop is CASSSAGQGAYEQYF. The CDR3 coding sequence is TGTGCCAGCAGCAGCGCGGGACAGGGGGCTTACGAGCAGTACTTC.

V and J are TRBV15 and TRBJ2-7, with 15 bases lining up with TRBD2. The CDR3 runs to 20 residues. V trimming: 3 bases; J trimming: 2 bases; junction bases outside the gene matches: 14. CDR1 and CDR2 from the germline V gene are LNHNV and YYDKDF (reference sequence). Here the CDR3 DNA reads TGTGCCACCAGCAGCACTCCGGGACTAGCGGGGGGCCTACGCCCCTACGAGCAGTACTTC. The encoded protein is CATSSTPGLAGGLRPYEQYF.

The CDR3 loop is CAISAGTSARGEEQYF. The CDR3 bases are TGTGCCATCAGTGCAGGGACTAGCGCCCGGGGTGAAGAGCAGTACTTC. The gene calls are TRBV10-3 and TRBJ2-7; 10 nucleotides match TRBD2. Per germline, CDR1 ENHRY and CDR2 SYGVKD. Unmatched junction bases numbered 13, after V lost 4 bases and J lost 7 bases. The CDR3 covers 16 residues.

The CDR3 is CASSIAGSSYNEQFF. The DNA for the CDR3 is TGTGCCAGCAGTATAGCGGGGAGCTCCTACAATGAGCAGTTCTTC. The rearrangement links TRBV27 to TRBJ2-1; 8 bases map to TRBD2. Germline-derived CDR1 and CDR2 are MNHEY and SMNVEV (reference sequence). The CDR3 length is 15 residues. J was trimmed by 0 bases and V by 5 bases; bases with no gene match: 3.

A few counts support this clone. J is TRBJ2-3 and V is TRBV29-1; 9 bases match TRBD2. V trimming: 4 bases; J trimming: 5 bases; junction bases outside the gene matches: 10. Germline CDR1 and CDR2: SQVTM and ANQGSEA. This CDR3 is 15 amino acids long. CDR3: CSVAVGGGAVDTQYF. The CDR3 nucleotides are TGCAGCGTTGCGGTGGGCGGGGGGGCGGTAGATACGCAGTATTTT.

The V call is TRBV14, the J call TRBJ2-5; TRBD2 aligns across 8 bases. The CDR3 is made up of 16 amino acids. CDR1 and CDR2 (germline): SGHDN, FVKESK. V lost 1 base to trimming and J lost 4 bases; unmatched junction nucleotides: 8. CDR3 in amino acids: CASSQANGGAGETQYF. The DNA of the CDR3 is TGTGCCAGCAGCCAAGCTAACGGGGGGGCCGGAGAGACCCAGTACTTC. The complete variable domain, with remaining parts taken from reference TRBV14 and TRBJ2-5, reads EAGVTQFPSHSVIEKGQTVTLRCDPISGHDNLYWYRRVMGKEIKFLLHFVKESKQDESGMPNNRFLAERTGGTYSTLKVQPAELEDSGVYFCASSQANGGAGETQYFGPGTRLLVL.

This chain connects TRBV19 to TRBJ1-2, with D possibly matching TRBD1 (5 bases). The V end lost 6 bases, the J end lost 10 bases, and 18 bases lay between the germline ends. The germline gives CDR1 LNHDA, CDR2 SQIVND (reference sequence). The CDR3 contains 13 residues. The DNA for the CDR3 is TGTGCCAGTAGCCAAAGTAGGGGAAGAGTCTACACCTTC. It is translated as CASSQSRGRVYTF.

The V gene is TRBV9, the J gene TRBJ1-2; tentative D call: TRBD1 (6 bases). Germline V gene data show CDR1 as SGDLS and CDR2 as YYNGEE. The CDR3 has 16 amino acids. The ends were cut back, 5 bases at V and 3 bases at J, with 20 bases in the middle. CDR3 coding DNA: TGTGCCAGCAGGACAAACAGGGCGGAAGGGGACTATGGCTACACCTTC. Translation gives CASRTNRAEGDYGYTF.

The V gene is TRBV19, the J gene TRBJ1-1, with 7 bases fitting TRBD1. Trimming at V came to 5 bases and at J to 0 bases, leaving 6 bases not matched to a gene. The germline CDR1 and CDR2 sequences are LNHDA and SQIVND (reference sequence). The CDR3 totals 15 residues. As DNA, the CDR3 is TGTGCCAGTAGTTTTCCGACAGGGTTGAACACTGAAGCTTTCTTT. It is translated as CASSFPTGLNTEAFF.

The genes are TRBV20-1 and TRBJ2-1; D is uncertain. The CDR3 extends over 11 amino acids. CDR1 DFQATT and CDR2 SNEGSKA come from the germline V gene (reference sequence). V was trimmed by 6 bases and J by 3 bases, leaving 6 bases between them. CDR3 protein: CSASFYNEQFF. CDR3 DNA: TGCAGTGCGTCTTTCTACAATGAGCAGTTCTTC.

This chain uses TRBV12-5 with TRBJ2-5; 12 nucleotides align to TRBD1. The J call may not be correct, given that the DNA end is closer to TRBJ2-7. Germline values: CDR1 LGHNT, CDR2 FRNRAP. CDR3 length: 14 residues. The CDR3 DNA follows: TGTGCTAGTGGGGGACAGGGGGCTCCCTACGAGCAGTACTTC. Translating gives CASGGQGAPYEQYF.

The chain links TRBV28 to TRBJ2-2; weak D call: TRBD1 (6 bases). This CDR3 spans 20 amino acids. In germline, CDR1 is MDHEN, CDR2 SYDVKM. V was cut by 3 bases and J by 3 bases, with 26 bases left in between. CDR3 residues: CASSLAPSGQSAGDTGELFF. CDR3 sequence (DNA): TGTGCCAGCAGTTTGGCTCCTTCAGGACAGAGTGCCGGGGACACCGGGGAGCTGTTTTTT.

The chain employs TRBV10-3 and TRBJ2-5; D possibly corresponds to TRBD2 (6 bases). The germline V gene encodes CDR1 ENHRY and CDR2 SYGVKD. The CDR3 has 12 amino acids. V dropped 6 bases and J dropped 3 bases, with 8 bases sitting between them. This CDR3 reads CAIRGLKETQYF. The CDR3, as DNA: TGTGCCATCAGGGGACTGAAAGAGACCCAGTACTTC.

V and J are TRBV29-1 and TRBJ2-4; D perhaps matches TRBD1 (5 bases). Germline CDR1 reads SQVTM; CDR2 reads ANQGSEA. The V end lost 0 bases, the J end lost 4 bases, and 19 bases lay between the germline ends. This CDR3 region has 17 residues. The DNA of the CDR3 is TGCAGCGTTGAAGATTCTAAGCCCGGGCAGGGAAAAAACATTCAGTACTTC. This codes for CSVEDSKPGQGKNIQYF.

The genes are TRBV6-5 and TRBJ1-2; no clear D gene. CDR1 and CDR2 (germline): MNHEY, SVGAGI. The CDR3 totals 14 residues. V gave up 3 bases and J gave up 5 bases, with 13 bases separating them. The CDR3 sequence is CASSYSRTPYGYTF. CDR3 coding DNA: TGTGCCAGCAGTTATAGCCGGACTCCATATGGCTACACCTTC.

The DNA of the CDR3 is TGTGCCAGCAGCCGGACAGTGGATGCTTCACCCCTCCACTTT. This gives the protein CASSRTVDASPLHF. The J gene is TRBJ1-6, the V gene TRBV7-3, with D maybe TRBD1 (6 bases). With 5 bases removed from V and 9 bases from J, the gap between germline ends came to 14 bases. Looked up from germline, CDR1 is SGHTA and CDR2 is FQGTGA. The CDR3 is made up of 14 amino acids.

The CDR3 DNA sequence: TGCAGCGTCTACTCTGGCTACACCTTC. Translating it yields CSVYSGYTF. This chain links TRBV29-1 with TRBJ1-2; D is unresolved. This CDR3 spans 9 amino acids. Germline loops: CDR1 SQVTM, CDR2 ANQGSEA. The germline V and J ends were trimmed by 6 bases and 7 bases, with 6 bases remaining between them.

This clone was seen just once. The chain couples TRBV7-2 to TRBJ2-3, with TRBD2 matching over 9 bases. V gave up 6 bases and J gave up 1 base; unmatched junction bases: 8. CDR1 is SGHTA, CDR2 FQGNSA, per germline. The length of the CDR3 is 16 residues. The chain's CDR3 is CASSYTLAGGTDTQYF. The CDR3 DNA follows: TGTGCCAGCAGTTACACGTTAGCGGGGGGCACAGATACGCAGTATTTT.

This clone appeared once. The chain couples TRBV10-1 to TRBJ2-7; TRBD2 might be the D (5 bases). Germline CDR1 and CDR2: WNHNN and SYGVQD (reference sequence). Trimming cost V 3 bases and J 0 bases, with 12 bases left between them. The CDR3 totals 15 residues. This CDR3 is CASSECGLNSYEQYF. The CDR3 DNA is TGCGCCAGCAGTGAATGCGGGCTTAACTCCTACGAGCAGTACTTC.

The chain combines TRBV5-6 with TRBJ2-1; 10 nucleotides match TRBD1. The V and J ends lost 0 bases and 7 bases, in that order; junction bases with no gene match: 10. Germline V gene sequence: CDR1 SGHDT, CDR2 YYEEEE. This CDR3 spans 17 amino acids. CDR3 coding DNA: TGTGCCAGCAGCTTGGTCGTATTTCGGGACAGGGGTAATGAGCAGTTCTTC. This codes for CASSLVVFRDRGNEQFF.

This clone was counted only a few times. The CDR3 nucleotides read TGTGCCAGCAGCCGACAGGGGGCACGGCAGCCCCAGCATTTT. It codes for CASSRQGARQPQHF. The chain links TRBV6-6 to TRBJ1-5; TRBD1 matches 10 bases. Germline assignment: CDR1 MNHNY and CDR2 SVGAGI (reference sequence). CDR3 size: 14 residues. With 6 bases clipped from V and 7 bases from J, the junction kept 6 bases outside the gene matches.

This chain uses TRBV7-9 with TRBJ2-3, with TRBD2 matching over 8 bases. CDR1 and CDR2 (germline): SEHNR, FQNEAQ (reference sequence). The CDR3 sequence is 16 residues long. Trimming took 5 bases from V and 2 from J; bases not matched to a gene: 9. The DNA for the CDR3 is TGTGCCAGCAGCCGGACCGGGACTAGGGACACAGATACGCAGTATTTT. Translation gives CASSRTGTRDTDTQYF.

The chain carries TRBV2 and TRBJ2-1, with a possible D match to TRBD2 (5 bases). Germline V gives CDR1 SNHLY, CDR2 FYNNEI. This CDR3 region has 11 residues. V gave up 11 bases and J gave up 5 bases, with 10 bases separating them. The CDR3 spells CAGMRDNEQFF. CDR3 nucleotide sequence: TGTGCCGGTATGAGGGACAATGAGCAGTTCTTC.

This CDR3 reads CASSLSLGVYEQYF. The DNA of the CDR3 is TGTGCCAGCAGTTTGTCTCTAGGGGTCTACGAGCAGTACTTC. This chain joins TRBV28 and TRBJ2-7; tentative D call: TRBD1 (5 bases). The CDR3 is made up of 14 amino acids. Germline V gives CDR1 MDHEN, CDR2 SYDVKM. V was pared by 3 bases and J by 3 bases, with 12 bases between.

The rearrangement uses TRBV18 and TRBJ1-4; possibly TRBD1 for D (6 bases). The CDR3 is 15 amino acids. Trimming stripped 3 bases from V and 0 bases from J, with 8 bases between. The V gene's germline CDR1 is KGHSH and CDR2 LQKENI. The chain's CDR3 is CASSPAGATNEKLFF. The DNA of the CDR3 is TGTGCCAGCTCACCGGCAGGGGCAACTAATGAAAAACTGTTTTTT.